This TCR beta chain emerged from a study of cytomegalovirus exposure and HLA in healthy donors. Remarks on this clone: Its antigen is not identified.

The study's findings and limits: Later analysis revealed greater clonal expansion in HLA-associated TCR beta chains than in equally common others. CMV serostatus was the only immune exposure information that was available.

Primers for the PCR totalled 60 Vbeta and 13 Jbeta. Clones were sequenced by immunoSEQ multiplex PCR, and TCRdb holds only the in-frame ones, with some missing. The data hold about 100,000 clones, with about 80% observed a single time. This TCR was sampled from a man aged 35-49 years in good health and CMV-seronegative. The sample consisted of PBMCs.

The CDR3 sequence: CASSLDSNYGYTF. The DNA of the CDR3 is TGTGCCAGCAGCCTAGACAGTAACTATGGCTACACCTTC. V usage is TRBV2 and J usage is TRBJ1-2; tentatively, D is TRBD1 (5 bases). Trimming took 6 bases from V and 1 from J, leaving 9 bases between them. Per the germline V gene, CDR1 is SNHLY and CDR2 is FYNNEI. The CDR3 sequence is 13 residues long.